This paragraph reports one TCR beta chain. RNA totalling about 0.5 to 1 ug underwent reverse transcription with random hexamers. TCRdb redid the calling of the immunoSEQ multiplex PCR reads with MiXCR, one entry per CDR3 protein. The top ten hold about 0.12% of the sample, which has hundreds of thousands of distinct CDR3 sequences, approximately 85% seen once. This specimen comes from a study of CD8 T cells in Susac syndrome. Treatment-naive patients with stable or active relapsing-remitting disease were the multiple sclerosis controls. V dropped 0 bases and J dropped 3; count of bases not matched to a gene: 10. Per germline, CDR1 MNHEY and CDR2 SVGAGI. The CDR3 runs to 18 residues.

Source material: CD8+ T cells from PBMCs. This sequence joins TRBV6-5 and TRBJ2-7; 11 nucleotides agree with TRBD2. This TCR was recovered from a human donor with multiple sclerosis. The CDR3 bases are TGTGCCAGCAGTTACTCGATAGGGACTAGCGGCTTGGGCTACGAGCAGTACTTC. It is translated as CASSYSIGTSGLGYEQYF.